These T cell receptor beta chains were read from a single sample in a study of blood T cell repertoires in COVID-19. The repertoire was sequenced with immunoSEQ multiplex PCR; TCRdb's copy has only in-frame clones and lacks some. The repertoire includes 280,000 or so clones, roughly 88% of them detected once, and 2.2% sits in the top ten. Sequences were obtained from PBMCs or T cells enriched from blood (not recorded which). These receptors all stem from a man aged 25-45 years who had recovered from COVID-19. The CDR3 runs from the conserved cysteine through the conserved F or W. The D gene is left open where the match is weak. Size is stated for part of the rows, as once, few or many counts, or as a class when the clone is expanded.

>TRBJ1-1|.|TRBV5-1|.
CASSPAGGRGTAEAFF
TGCGCCAGCAGCCCCGCCGGGGGGCGCGGTACGGCTGAAGCTTTCTTT
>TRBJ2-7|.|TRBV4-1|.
CASSQGGGGSYEQYF
TGCGCCAGCAGCCAAGGGGGGGGCGGCTCCTACGAGCAGTACTTC
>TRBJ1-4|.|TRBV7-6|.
CASSLRVNEKLFF
TGTGCCAGCAGCCTCCGGGTAAATGAAAAACTGTTTTTT
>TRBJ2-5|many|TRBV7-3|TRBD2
CASSLGGGGQETQYF
TGTGCCAGCAGCTTGGGCGGGGGAGGTCAAGAGACCCAGTACTTC
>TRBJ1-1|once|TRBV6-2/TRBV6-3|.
CASSYWEEAFF
TGTGCCAGCAGTTACTGGGAGGAAGCTTTCTTT
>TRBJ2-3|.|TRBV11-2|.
CASSLAPQKAASTDTQYF
TGTGCCAGCAGCTTAGCCCCCCAGAAGGCGGCTAGCACAGATACGCAGTATTTT
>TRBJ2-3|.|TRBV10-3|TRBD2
CAISYSSGGSYTDTQYF
TGTGCCATCAGTTATTCTAGCGGGGGGTCTTACACAGATACGCAGTATTTT
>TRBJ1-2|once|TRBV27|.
CASTLSTRGDYGYTF
TGTGCCAGCACTTTATCAACGCGGGGCGACTATGGCTACACCTTC
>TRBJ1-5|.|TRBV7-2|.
CASSFGHLANQPQHF
TGTGCCAGCAGCTTTGGACACCTCGCGAATCAGCCCCAGCATTTT
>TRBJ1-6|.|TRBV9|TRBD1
CASSLTGTDNSPLHF
TGTGCCAGCAGCCTCACCGGGACAGATAATTCACCCCTCCACTTT
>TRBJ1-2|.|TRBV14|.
CASSQGGVYGYTF
TGTGCCAGCAGCCAAGGGGGCGTCTATGGCTACACCTTC
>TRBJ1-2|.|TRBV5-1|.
CASSPGGTFYGYTF
TGCGCCAGCAGCCCCGGAGGGACCTTTTATGGCTACACCTTC
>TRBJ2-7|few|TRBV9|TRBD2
CASSFGTSGVSDEQYF
TGTGCCAGCAGCTTTGGGACTAGCGGAGTGTCGGACGAGCAGTACTTC
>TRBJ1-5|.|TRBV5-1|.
CASSSGRGNQPQHF
TGCGCCAGCAGCTCTGGTCGGGGCAATCAGCCCCAGCATTTT
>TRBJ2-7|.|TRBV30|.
CAWNTRSVDYEQYF
TGTGCCTGGAATACGAGAAGTGTTGACTACGAGCAGTACTTC
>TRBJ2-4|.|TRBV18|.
CASSVLSQGKLNIQYF
TGTGCCAGCTCAGTACTATCACAGGGAAAGTTGAACATTCAGTACTTC
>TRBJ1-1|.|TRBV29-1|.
CSEQQGGAVGAFF
TGCAGCGAACAACAGGGTGGGGCGGTCGGGGCTTTCTTT
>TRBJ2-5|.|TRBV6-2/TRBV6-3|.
CASSYSDRPEGTQYF
TGTGCCAGCAGTTACTCCGACCGGCCCGAGGGGACCCAGTACTTC
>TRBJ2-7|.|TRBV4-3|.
CASSIQGRPSEQYF
TGCGCCAGCAGCATTCAGGGTAGGCCCTCCGAGCAGTACTTC
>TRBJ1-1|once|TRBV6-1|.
CASSESGGREAFF
TGTGCCAGCAGTGAAAGTGGAGGGCGTGAAGCTTTCTTT
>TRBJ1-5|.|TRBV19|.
CASNRWPQHF
TGTGCCAGTAACAGGTGGCCCCAGCATTTT
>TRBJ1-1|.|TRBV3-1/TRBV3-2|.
CASSQVGVRTEAFF
TGTGCCAGCAGCCAGGTAGGAGTTCGGACTGAAGCTTTCTTT
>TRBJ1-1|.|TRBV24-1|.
CATSRGDEAFF
TGTGCCACCAGTCGGGGGGATGAAGCTTTCTTT
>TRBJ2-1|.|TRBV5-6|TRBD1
CASSSDPGQGFNEQFF
TGTGCCAGCAGCTCGGATCCGGGACAGGGGTTCAATGAGCAGTTCTTC
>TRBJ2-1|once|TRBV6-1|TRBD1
CASSTRGRPEQFF
TGTGCCAGCAGTACCAGGGGGCGCCCTGAGCAGTTCTTC
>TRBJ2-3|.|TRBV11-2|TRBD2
CASSLVRGGHDTQYF
TGTGCCAGCAGCTTAGTGCGGGGGGGGCACGATACGCAGTATTTT
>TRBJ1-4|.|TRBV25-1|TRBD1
CASSAPRDRGEKLFF
TGTGCCAGCAGTGCACCCCGGGACAGGGGTGAAAAACTGTTTTTT
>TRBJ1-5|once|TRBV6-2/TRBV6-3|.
CASSYSGGLGPQHF
TGTGCCAGCAGTTACTCCGGGGGGCTAGGCCCCCAGCATTTT
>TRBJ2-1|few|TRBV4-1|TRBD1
CASSQVNRGLSNEQFF
TGCGCCAGCAGCCAAGTAAACAGGGGGCTATCAAATGAGCAGTTCTTC
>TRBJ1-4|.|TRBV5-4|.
CASSWSDNRVATNEKLFF
TGTGCCAGCAGCTGGAGCGATAACAGGGTTGCAACTAATGAAAAACTGTTTTTT
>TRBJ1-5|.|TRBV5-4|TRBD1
CASSLDRGVNQPQHF
TGTGCCAGCAGCTTGGACAGGGGGGTTAATCAGCCCCAGCATTTT
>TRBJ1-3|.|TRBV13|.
CASSLGGAIYF
TGTGCCAGCAGCTTAGGAGGGGCCATATATTTT
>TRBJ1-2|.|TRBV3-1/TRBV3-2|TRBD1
CASSQGTEPNYGYTF
TGTGCCAGCAGTCAGGGGACAGAGCCTAACTATGGCTACACCTTC
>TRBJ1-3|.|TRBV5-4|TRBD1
CASSPQGGSGNTIYF
TGTGCCAGCAGCCCTCAGGGGGGATCTGGAAACACCATATATTTT
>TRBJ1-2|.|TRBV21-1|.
CARETGGPTNYGYTF
TGTGCCAGGGAAACAGGGGGCCCAACTAACTATGGCTACACCTTC
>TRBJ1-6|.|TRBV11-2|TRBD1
CASSLDRTGLGSPLHF
TGTGCCAGCAGCTTAGATAGGACAGGGTTGGGATCACCCCTCCACTTT
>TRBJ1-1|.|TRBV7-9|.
CASSLVGGLEAFF
TGTGCCAGCAGCTTAGTAGGCGGACTTGAAGCTTTCTTT
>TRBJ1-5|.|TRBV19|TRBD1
CASSTTGLLFQPQHF
TGTGCCAGTAGTACGACAGGGTTGTTGTTTCAGCCCCAGCATTTT
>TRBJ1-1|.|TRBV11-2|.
CASSRSGQRTEAFF
TGTGCCAGCAGTCGATCCGGCCAGCGGACTGAAGCTTTCTTT
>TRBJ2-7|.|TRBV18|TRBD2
CASSREGRSEQYF
TGTGCCAGCTCAAGGGAGGGGCGGTCCGAGCAGTACTTC
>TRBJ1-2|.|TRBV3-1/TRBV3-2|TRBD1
CASSQAWDSWGYTF
TGTGCCAGCAGCCAAGCTTGGGACAGCTGGGGCTACACCTTC
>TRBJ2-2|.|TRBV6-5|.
CASSYRTGYRGGELFF
TGTGCCAGCAGTTACCGTACAGGGTATCGGGGCGGGGAGCTGTTTTTT
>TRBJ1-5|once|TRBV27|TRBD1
CASSLNRGLNQPQHF
TGTGCCAGCAGTTTAAACAGGGGGCTCAATCAGCCCCAGCATTTT